Described below is a single TCR beta chain sequence and its context. Its target is unknown. The data belong to a study of T cell repertoires in cytomegalovirus infection. TCRdb re-called the reads with MiXCR, one entry per CDR3 protein. Among about 46,000 distinct CDR3 sequences listed, 20% to 25% were seen once. This receptor was obtained from a human donor in good health (CMV status not recorded). Some clones in this sample may be carry-over from other donors' samples. Sequenced sample: PBMCs, sequenced either directly or after in vitro stimulation (not recorded which).

This chain's CDR3 is CASSPVGGIYGYTF. The CDR3 DNA is TGTGCCAGCAGCCCCGTAGGGGGGATATATGGCTACACCTTC. V usage is TRBV7-2 and J usage is TRBJ1-2; possibly TRBD1 for D (6 bases). CDR3 length: 14 residues. Per the germline V gene, CDR1 is SGHTA and CDR2 is FQGNSA. V was shortened by 5 bases and J by 5 bases, with 15 bases between the two germline ends.